This TCR beta chain is drawn from a study of T cell repertoires in cytomegalovirus infection. The overall study: Selection of CMV epitopes for the study included recently identified HLA-C-restricted and well-studied HLA-B-restricted ones. Both a matching HLA type and CMV infection were indicated by public TCR beta signatures.

The study, taken as a whole, reports: Dominant in the ex vivo response were TCR beta clonotypes restricted by HLA-C and specific for CMV.

This clonotype came up many times. The antigen remains unidentified. The CDR3 extends over 12 amino acids. Germline trimming cut 9 bases from V and 5 bases from J; bases unmatched to any gene: 6. From germline, CDR1 is SGHTA and CDR2 FQGNSA. TCRdb independently ran MiXCR on the reads; one entry per CDR3 protein. The sample lists fewer than 1,000,000 distinct CDR3 sequences; 25% to 40% were seen once. The V call is TRBV7-2, the J call TRBJ2-5; 7 positions agree with TRBD2. The input for sequencing was cultured CD8+ T cells from PBMCs, taken from culture after CMV antigen stimulation. The TCR originated in a human donor in good health (CMV status not recorded). Some clones in this sample may be carry-over from other donors' samples. The CDR3 region has the DNA TGTGCCAGTCATGGGGGGGGGGAGACCCAGTACTTC. Its protein product is CASHGGGETQYF.